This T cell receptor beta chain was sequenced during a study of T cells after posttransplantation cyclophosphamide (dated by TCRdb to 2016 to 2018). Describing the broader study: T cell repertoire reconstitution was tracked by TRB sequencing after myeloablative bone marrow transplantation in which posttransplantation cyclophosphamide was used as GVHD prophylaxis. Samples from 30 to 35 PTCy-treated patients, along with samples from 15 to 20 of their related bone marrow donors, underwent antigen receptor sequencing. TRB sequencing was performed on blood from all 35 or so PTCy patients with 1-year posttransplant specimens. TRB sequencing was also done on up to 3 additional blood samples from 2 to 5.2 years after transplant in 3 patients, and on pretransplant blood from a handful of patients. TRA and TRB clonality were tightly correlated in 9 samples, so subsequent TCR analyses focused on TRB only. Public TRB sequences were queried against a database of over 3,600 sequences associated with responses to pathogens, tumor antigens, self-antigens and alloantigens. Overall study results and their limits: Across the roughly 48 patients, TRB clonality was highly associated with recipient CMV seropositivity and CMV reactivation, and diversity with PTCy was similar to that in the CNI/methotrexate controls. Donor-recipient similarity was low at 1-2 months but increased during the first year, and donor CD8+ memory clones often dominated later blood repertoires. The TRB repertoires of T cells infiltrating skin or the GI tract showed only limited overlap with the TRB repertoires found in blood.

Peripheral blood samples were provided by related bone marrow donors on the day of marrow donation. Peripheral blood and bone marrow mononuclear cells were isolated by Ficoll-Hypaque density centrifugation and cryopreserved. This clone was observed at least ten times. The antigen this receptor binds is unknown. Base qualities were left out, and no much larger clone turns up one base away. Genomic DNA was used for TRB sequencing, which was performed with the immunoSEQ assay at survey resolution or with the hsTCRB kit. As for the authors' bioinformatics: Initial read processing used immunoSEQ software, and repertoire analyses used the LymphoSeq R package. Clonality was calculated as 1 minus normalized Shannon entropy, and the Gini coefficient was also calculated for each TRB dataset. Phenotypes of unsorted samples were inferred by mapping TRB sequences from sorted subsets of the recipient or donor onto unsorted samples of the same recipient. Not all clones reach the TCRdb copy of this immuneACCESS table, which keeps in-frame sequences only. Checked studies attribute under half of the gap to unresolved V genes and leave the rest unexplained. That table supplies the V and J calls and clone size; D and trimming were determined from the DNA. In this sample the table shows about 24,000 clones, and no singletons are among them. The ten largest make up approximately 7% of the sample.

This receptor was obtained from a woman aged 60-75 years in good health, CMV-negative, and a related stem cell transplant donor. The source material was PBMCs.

The nucleotides are TGTGCCAGCAGCGTAGACAGGCAAAACACCATATATTTT. Its product reads: CASSVDRQNTIYF. The sequence joins TRBV9 to TRBJ1-3, with TRBD1 perhaps the D gene, on 5 matching bases. Taken from cysteine to phenylalanine, the CDR3 has 13 residues. CDR3 DNA is the only sequence kept; it has 39 bases, read in frame from the first base. CDR1 and CDR2 are read off the germline V gene as SGDLS and YYNGEE. Cut back by 0 bases and 6 bases, the V and J ends lie 7 bases apart.